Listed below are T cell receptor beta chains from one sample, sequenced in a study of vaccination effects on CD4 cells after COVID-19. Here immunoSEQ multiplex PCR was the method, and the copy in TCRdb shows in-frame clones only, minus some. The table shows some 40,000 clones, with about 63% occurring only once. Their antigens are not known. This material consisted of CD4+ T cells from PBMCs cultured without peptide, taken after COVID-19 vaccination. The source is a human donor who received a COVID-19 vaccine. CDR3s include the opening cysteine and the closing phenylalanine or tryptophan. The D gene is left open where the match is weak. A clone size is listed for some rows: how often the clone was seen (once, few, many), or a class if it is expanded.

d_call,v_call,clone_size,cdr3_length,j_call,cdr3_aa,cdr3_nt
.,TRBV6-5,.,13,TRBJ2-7,CASSSVGWGEQYF,TGTGCCAGCAGTTCCGTAGGGTGGGGCGAGCAGTACTTC
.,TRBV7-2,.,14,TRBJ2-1,CASSPPTGSYEQFF,TGTGCCAGCAGCCCACCCACAGGGTCCTATGAGCAGTTCTTC
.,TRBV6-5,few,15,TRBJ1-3,CASRPLLSSGNTIYF,TGTGCCAGCAGACCCCTTTTGTCCTCTGGAAACACCATATATTTT
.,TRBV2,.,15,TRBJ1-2,CASSEASGTPLGYTF,TGTGCCAGCAGTGAAGCGTCCGGGACTCCCCTCGGCTACACCTTC
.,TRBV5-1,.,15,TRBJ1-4,CASSTDQGFNEKLFF,TGCGCCAGCAGCACCGACCAGGGATTTAATGAAAAACTGTTTTTT
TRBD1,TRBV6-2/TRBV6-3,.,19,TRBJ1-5,CASSYLRDRGHRGNQPQHF,TGTGCCAGCAGTTACCTGCGGGACAGGGGGCATAGAGGCAATCAGCCCCAGCATTTT
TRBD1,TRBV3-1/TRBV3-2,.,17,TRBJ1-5,CASSQGGPGTGSQPQHF,TGTGCCAGCAGCCAAGGTGGTCCCGGGACAGGGAGCCAGCCCCAGCATTTT
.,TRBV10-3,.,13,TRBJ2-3,CAISDGVQDTQYF,TGTGCCATCAGTGACGGCGTCCAAGATACGCAGTATTTT
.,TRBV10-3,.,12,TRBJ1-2,CAISGAGYGYTF,TGTGCCATCAGTGGGGCTGGCTATGGCTACACCTTC
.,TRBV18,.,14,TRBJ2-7,CASSPPQPGDEQYF,TGTGCCAGCTCACCACCCCAGCCAGGGGACGAGCAGTACTTC
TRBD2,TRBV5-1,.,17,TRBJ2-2,CASSFASGNTRSGELFF,TGCGCCAGCAGCTTTGCTAGCGGCAACACCCGGTCCGGGGAGCTGTTTTTT
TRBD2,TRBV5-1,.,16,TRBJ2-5,CASSSQRGGLRETQYF,TGCGCCAGCAGCTCCCAGCGGGGGGGCCTTAGAGAGACCCAGTACTTC
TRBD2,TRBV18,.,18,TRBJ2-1,CASSQVGGGDAAWNEQFF,TGTGCCAGCTCCCAGGTCGGGGGGGGAGACGCTGCGTGGAATGAGCAGTTCTTC
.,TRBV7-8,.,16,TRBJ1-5,CASSLAWGGSNQPQHF,TGTGCCAGCAGCTTAGCATGGGGGGGAAGCAATCAGCCCCAGCATTTT
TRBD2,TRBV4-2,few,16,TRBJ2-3,CASSPTSGTSTDTQYF,TGTGCCAGCAGCCCGACTAGCGGCACTAGCACAGATACGCAGTATTTT
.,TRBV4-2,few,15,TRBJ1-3,CASSQDWDTSFPIYF,TGTGCCAGCAGCCAAGATTGGGACACCTCATTCCCCATATATTTT
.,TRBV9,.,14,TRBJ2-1,CASSVLPADNEQFF,TGTGCCAGCAGCGTTTTACCAGCGGACAATGAGCAGTTCTTC
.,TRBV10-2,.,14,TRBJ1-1,CASSLQGRNTEAFF,TGCGCCAGCAGTCTGCAGGGAAGGAACACTGAAGCTTTCTTT
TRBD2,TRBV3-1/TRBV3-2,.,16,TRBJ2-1,CASSLLGRGGRNEQFF,TGTGCCAGCAGCCTGCTGGGGCGGGGGGGCCGCAATGAGCAGTTCTTC
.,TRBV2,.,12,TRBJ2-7,CASSVGWEEQYF,TGTGCCAGCAGTGTGGGTTGGGAAGAGCAGTACTTC
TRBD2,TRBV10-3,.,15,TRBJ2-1,CAIPLRGGAGDEQFF,TGTGCCATCCCCTTGCGCGGGGGGGCAGGGGATGAGCAGTTCTTC
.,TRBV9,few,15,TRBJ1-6,CASSMGTNINSPLHF,TGTGCCAGCAGCATGGGGACTAACATTAATTCACCCCTCCACTTT
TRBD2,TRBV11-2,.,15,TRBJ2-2,CASRPGGAVAGELFF,TGTGCCAGCCGCCCCGGGGGGGCCGTAGCCGGGGAGCTGTTTTTT
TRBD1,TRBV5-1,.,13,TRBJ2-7,CASSPGQSYEQYF,TGCGCCAGCAGCCCGGGACAGTCCTACGAGCAGTACTTC
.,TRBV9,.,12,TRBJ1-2,CASSGETALSTF,TGTGCCAGCAGCGGGGAGACAGCCCTTTCCACCTTC
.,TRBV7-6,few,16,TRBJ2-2,CASSLGRLINTGELFF,TGTGCCAGCAGCTTAGGTCGGCTTATCAACACCGGGGAGCTGTTTTTT
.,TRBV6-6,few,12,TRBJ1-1,CASSYPVTEAFF,TGTGCCAGCAGTTATCCCGTGACTGAAGCTTTCTTT
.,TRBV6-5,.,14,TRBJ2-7,CASSSLGESYEQYF,TGTGCCAGCAGTTCCCTGGGGGAATCCTACGAGCAGTACTTC
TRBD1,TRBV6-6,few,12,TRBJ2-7,CATGGASYEQYF,TGTGCCACAGGGGGCGCCTCCTACGAGCAGTACTTC
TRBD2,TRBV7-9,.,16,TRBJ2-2,CASSAISGVNTGELFF,TGTGCCAGCAGCGCTATTAGCGGGGTGAACACCGGGGAGCTGTTTTTT
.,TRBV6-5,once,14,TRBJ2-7,CATSQQKSSYEQYF,TGTGCCACCAGTCAACAGAAGAGCTCCTACGAGCAGTACTTC
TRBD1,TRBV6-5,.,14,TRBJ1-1,CASVRDSQNTEAFF,TGTGCCAGCGTGAGGGACAGCCAGAACACTGAAGCTTTCTTT
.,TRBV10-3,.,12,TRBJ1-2,CAIKGGDYGYTF,TGTGCCATCAAGGGAGGGGACTATGGCTACACCTTC
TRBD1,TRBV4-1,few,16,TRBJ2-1,CASSQIGTGIRNEQFF,TGCGCCAGCAGCCAAATTGGGACAGGGATAAGGAATGAGCAGTTCTTC
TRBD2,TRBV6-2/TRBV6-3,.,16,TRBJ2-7,CASSYPGLLQSYEQYF,TGTGCCAGCAGTTACCCGGGACTACTTCAATCCTACGAGCAGTACTTC
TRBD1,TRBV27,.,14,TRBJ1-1,CASSLLQGGTEAFF,TGTGCCAGCAGTTTGCTACAGGGGGGAACTGAAGCTTTCTTT
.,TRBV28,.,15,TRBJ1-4,CASVTGSGVYEKLFF,TGTGCCAGCGTGACAGGCTCAGGCGTCTATGAAAAACTGTTTTTT
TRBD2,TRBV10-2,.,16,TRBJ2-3,CATKQGGGGTTDTQYF,TGCGCCACCAAGCAGGGTGGGGGGGGGACCACAGATACGCAGTATTTT
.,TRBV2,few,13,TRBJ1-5,CASTPEQNQPQHF,TGTGCCAGCACTCCGGAACAAAATCAGCCCCAGCATTTT
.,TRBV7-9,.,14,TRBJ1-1,CASSLSRLNTEAFF,TGTGCCAGCAGCTTAAGTCGCTTGAACACTGAAGCTTTCTTT
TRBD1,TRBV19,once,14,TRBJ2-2,CASNKDRDTGELFF,TGTGCCAGTAACAAAGACAGGGACACCGGGGAGCTGTTTTTT
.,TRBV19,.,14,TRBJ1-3,CASAAGGQGNTIYF,TGTGCCTCAGCTGCGGGCGGACAGGGAAACACCATATATTTT
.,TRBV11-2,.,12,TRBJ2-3,CASTQDSDTQYF,TGTGCCAGCACCCAAGATTCAGATACGCAGTATTTT
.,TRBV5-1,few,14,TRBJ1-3,CASSLDLSGNTIYF,TGCGCCAGCAGCTTGGACCTATCTGGAAACACCATATATTTT
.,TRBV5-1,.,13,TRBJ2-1,CASSLGSYNEQFF,TGCGCCAGCAGCTTGGGGTCCTACAATGAGCAGTTCTTC
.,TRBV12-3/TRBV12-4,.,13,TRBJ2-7,CASSLQQGYEQYF,TGTGCCAGCAGTTTACAACAGGGCTACGAGCAGTACTTC
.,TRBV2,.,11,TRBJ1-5,CASSDGQPQHF,TGTGCCAGCAGTGACGGTCAGCCCCAGCATTTT
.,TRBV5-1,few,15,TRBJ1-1,CASSTGAGMNTEAFF,TGCGCCAGCAGCACCGGGGCGGGAATGAACACTGAAGCTTTCTTT
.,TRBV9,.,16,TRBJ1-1,CASSPASGTLSTEAFF,TGTGCCAGCAGCCCGGCGAGTGGCACCTTATCCACTGAAGCTTTCTTT
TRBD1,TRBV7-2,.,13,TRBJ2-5,CASSLARGETQYF,TGTGCCAGCAGCTTAGCCAGGGGGGAGACCCAGTACTTC
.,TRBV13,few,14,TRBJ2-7,CASSRSEVIYEQYF,TGTGCCAGCAGCCGAAGCGAAGTGATCTACGAGCAGTACTTC
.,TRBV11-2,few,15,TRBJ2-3,CASSRDLDYTDTQYF,TGTGCCAGCAGTCGTGACCTTGACTACACAGATACGCAGTATTTT
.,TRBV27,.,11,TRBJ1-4,CASSPDEKLFF,TGTGCCAGCAGCCCAGATGAAAAACTGTTTTTT
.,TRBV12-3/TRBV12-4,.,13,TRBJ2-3,CASSSGDTDTQYF,TGTGCCAGCAGTTCGGGGGACACAGATACGCAGTATTTT
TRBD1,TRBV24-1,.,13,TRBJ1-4,CATSDGTGEKLFF,TGTGCCACCAGTGATGGGACAGGGGAAAAACTGTTTTTT
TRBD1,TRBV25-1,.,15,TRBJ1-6,CASSNQGATRSPLHF,TGTGCCAGCAGCAATCAGGGGGCAACAAGATCACCCCTCCACTTT
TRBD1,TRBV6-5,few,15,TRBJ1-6,CASRSRDRDNAPLHF,TGTGCCAGCAGAAGCCGGGACAGGGATAATGCACCCCTCCACTTT
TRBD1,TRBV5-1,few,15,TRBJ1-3,CASSGQQGWGNTIYF,TGCGCCAGCAGCGGTCAACAGGGGTGGGGAAACACCATATATTTT
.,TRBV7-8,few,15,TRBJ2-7,CASAPAPMALGEQYF,TGTGCCAGCGCTCCCGCCCCGATGGCCTTAGGGGAGCAGTACTTC
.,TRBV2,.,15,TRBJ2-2,CASSKSSRNTGELFF,TGTGCCAGCTCCAAATCCTCCCGGAACACCGGGGAGCTGTTTTTT